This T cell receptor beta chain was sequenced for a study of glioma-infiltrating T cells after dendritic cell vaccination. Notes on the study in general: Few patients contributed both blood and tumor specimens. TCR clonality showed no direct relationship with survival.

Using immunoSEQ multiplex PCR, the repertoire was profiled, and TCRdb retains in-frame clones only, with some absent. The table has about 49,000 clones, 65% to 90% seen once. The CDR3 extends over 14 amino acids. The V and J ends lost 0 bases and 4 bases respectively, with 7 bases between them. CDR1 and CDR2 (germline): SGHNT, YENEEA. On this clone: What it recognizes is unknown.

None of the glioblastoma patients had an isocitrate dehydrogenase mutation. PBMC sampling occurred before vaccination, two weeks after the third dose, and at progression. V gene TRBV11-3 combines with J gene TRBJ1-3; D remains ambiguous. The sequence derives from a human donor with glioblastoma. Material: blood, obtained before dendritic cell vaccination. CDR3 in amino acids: CASSLETAGNTIYF. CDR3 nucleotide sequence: TGTGCCAGCAGCTTAGAAACAGCAGGAAACACCATATATTTT.